Each of the 11 T cell receptor beta chains below was sequenced from the same sample in a study of human T cells and chemical hapten exposure. Time point defined: pre-sensitization, week 0. Treatment in this sample: therapeutic diphenylcyclopropenone sensitization with weekly scalp DPC. In TCRdb, the RACE reads were re-called with MiXCR into one record per CDR3 protein. The table records a few hundred thousand distinct CDR3 sequences, about 7.7% of them present only once. Here the sequenced sample was whole blood, taken in connection with sensitization to the hapten diphenylcyclopropenone (DPC). These receptors were obtained from a man between 18 and 35 years old with alopecia areata. Some clones in this sample may be carry-over from other donors' samples.

The rearrangement links TRBV6-1 to TRBJ1-6; weak D call: TRBD1 (5 bases). The V gene lost 6 bases and the J gene lost 0 bases, with 18 bases spanning the gap. Germline-derived CDR1 and CDR2 are MNHNS and SASEGT. The CDR3 is 18 amino acids. The CDR3 here is CASSKGETVSSYNSPLHF. In DNA form, the CDR3 reads TGTGCCAGCAGCAAAGGAGAGACAGTTAGCTCCTATAATTCACCCCTCCACTTT.

This clonotype was observed a handful of times. This chain links TRBV27 with TRBJ2-1, with D perhaps TRBD1 (5 bases). CDR1 and CDR2 (germline): MNHEY, SMNVEV (reference sequence). The CDR3 spans 14 residues. Trimming pared 5 bases from V and 2 bases from J, leaving 10 bases between. The CDR3 spells CASSEQGPYNEQFF. The DNA of the CDR3 is TGTGCCAGCAGTGAGCAGGGCCCCTACAATGAGCAGTTCTTC.

The chain is built from TRBV7-9 and TRBJ1-6; 9 positions agree with TRBD1. Germline V gene lookup returns CDR1 SEHNR and CDR2 FQNEAQ (reference sequence). The CDR3 has 15 residues. The junction had 3 bases not matched to a gene; V was cut back by 3 bases and J by 6 bases. The CDR3 DNA sequence: TGTGCCAGCAGCTTTCAGGACAGGGGTAATTCACCCCTCCACTTT. Translated, it gives CASSFQDRGNSPLHF. Filled out from reference TRBV7-9 and TRBJ1-6, the complete variable domain reads DTGVSQNPRHKITKRGQNVTFRCDPISEHNRLYWYRQTLGQGPEFLTYFQNEAQLEKSRLLSDRFSAERPKGSFSTLEIQRTEQGDSAMYLCASSFQDRGNSPLHFGNGTRLTVT.

This clonotype was picked up a small number of times. The V and J genes are TRBV2 and TRBJ2-7, with D maybe TRBD2 (6 bases). In germline, CDR1 is SNHLY, CDR2 FYNNEI. The CDR3 extends over 13 amino acids. The V end lost 11 bases, the J end lost 4 bases, and 18 bases lay between the germline ends. The CDR3 DNA sequence: TGTGCCGGAAGGACTCCGGGGGAGTACGAGCAGTACGTC. Its protein product is CAGRTPGEYEQYV.

This clonotype has a handful of counts. The chain couples TRBV28 to TRBJ1-6; D remains unclear. The germline V gene has CDR1 MDHEN and CDR2 SYDVKM. The CDR3 extends over 14 amino acids. The V end lost 2 bases, the J end lost 3 bases, and 5 bases lay between the germline ends. The CDR3 here is CASSLRNYNSPLHF. CDR3 coding DNA: TGTGCCAGCAGTTTAAGGAACTATAATTCACCCCTCCACTTT. Filled out from reference TRBV28 and TRBJ1-6, the complete variable domain reads DVKVTQSSRYLVKRTGEKVFLECVQDMDHENMFWYRQDPGLGLRLIYFSYDVKMKEKGDIPEGYSVSREKKERFSLILESASTNQTSMYLCASSLRNYNSPLHFGNGTRLTVT.

The chain joins TRBV7-8 to TRBJ2-3; 7 bases match TRBD2. Germline loops: CDR1 SGHVS, CDR2 FQNEAQ. The CDR3 sequence is 17 residues long. With 2 bases clipped from V and 0 bases from J, the junction kept 8 bases outside the gene matches. CDR3 amino acids: CASSLHRERGSTDTQYF. CDR3 nucleotide sequence: TGTGCCAGCAGCTTACATCGGGAGCGGGGTAGCACAGATACGCAGTATTTT.

This clonotype has ten or more counts. The rearrangement joins TRBV18 to TRBJ2-3; D may be TRBD1 or TRBD2 (5 bases each). CDR1 KGHSH and CDR2 LQKENI come from the germline V gene. The CDR3 totals 14 residues. With 6 bases removed from V and 2 bases from J, the gap between germline ends came to 12 bases. Written as DNA, the CDR3 is TGTGCCAGCTCCCGAGGGGTTTCCACAGATACGCAGTATTTT. Residues: CASSRGVSTDTQYF.

This clonotype has just a few counts. The V gene is TRBV29-1, the J gene TRBJ2-2, with 10 bases lining up with TRBD1. From germline, CDR1 is SQVTM and CDR2 ANQGSEA. CDR3 size: 16 residues. Germline trimming cut 7 bases from V and 5 bases from J; bases unmatched to any gene: 13. The CDR3 DNA is TGCAGCGCTGTCCCGGGACAGGGGACAAAAACCGGGGAGCTGTTTTTT. Its protein product is CSAVPGQGTKTGELFF.

The V gene is TRBV7-6, the J gene TRBJ1-1, with a tentative D call TRBD1 (6 bases). The CDR3 length is 14 residues. Germline values: CDR1 SGHVS, CDR2 FNYEAQ. The V end was cut by 4 bases, the J end by 5 bases, with 14 bases between. The CDR3 protein is CASSSVGGRTEAFF. The CDR3 DNA reads TGTGCCAGCAGCTCAGTGGGGGGCAGGACTGAAGCTTTCTTT.

J is TRBJ2-7 and V is TRBV5-1; D not certain. The CDR3 has 13 amino acids. The V end was cut by 3 bases, the J end by 4 bases, with 11 bases between. Germline V gene lookup returns CDR1 SGHRS and CDR2 YFSETQ. CDR3 sequence reads: CASSSTNNYEQYF. CDR3 coding DNA: TGCGCCAGCAGCTCTACAAATAATTACGAGCAGTACTTC.

The rearrangement joins TRBV7-9 to TRBJ1-3, with 10 positions matching TRBD1. There are 15 residues in the CDR3. CDR1 and CDR2 from the germline V gene are SEHNR and FQNEAQ (reference sequence). J lost 8 bases, V lost 4 bases, and 8 bases had no gene match. This chain's CDR3 is CASSYGTGEADTIYF. CDR3 nucleotides: TGTGCCAGCAGCTACGGGACAGGGGAAGCGGACACCATATATTTT.